These 28 T cell receptor beta chains were sequenced from one sample in a study of CD8+ T cells in alopecia areata listed by TCRdb under 2018. Library preparation employed the immunoSEQ multiplex PCR assay. For TCR sequencing, RNA was extracted from every sample and reverse transcribed into cDNA to serve as template. Sourced from immuneACCESS, this table was stored by TCRdb with only in-frame sequences that have V and J called. A share of the clones is absent; for the studies checked, an unresolved V gene accounts for under half, and the remainder has no known explanation. The sample table holds 150,000 to 200,000 clones, of which roughly three fifths were seen once. 1.3% of the sample lies in the top ten. The treatment or condition label corresponds to: oral pan-JAK inhibitor, 5-10 mg twice daily. The sample in question was CD4+ T cells sorted from blood, obtained at roughly week 49, from a patient treated with tofacitinib. Every receptor here comes from a human donor with alopecia areata.

The chain couples TRBV29-1 to TRBJ1-1; D is undetermined. With 7 bases removed from V and 2 bases from J, the gap between germline ends came to 11 bases. Germline CDR1 is SQVTM and CDR2 is ANQGSEA. The CDR3 consists of 12 residues. The CDR3 DNA follows: TGCAGCGCTCGACTCCTAAACACTGAAGCTTTCTTT. Translation gives CSARLLNTEAFF.

The CDR3 DNA sequence: TGCGCCAGCAGCCCGGGGATCTCCCTCCTCCCCCACGAGCAGTACTTC. Translation: CASSPGISLLPHEQYF. The chain links TRBV5-1 to TRBJ2-7, with a possible D match to TRBD2 (5 bases). Germline CDR1 SGHRS, CDR2 YFSETQ. This CDR3 contains 16 residues. V was shortened by 4 bases and J by 5 bases, with 22 bases between the two germline ends.

The V gene is TRBV29-1, the J gene TRBJ1-1, with TRBD1 as a possible D gene (6 bases). CDR3 length: 13 amino acids. Germline V CDR1 and CDR2: SQVTM, ANQGSEA. V lost 5 bases and J lost 9, with 19 bases in between. The CDR3 region has the DNA TGCAGCGTTTTCGGGCAGGGGAGGGGAAAAGCTTTCTTT. Translating gives CSVFGQGRGKAFF.

J is TRBJ1-5 and V is TRBV2; TRBD1 might be the D (6 bases). The V and J ends lost 1 base and 4 bases respectively, with 11 bases between them. This CDR3 region has 15 residues. Germline CDR1 reads SNHLY; CDR2 reads FYNNEI. CDR3 protein: CASSEDRQANQPQHF. The CDR3 DNA reads TGTGCCAGCAGTGAAGACCGACAGGCTAATCAGCCCCAGCATTTT.

The chain employs TRBV29-1 and TRBJ2-3; 7 nucleotides align to TRBD2. This CDR3 spans 15 amino acids. Losses at the gene ends were 8 bases for V and 2 bases for J; bases not matched to a gene: 13. Germline V gives CDR1 SQVTM, CDR2 ANQGSEA. In nucleotides, the CDR3 is TGCAGCCTCCAAAGTACGGGGGGAAACACAGATACGCAGTATTTT. It is translated as CSLQSTGGNTDTQYF.

The V gene is TRBV4-3, the J gene TRBJ2-3; D is perhaps TRBD2 (6 bases). Germline lookup yields CDR1 LGHNA and CDR2 YSLEER. V was pared by 4 bases and J by 5 bases, with 10 bases between. The CDR3 extends over 13 amino acids. The CDR3 DNA is TGCGCCAGCAGCCCCAGAGCGGGAGATACGCAGTATTTT. Translated, it gives CASSPRAGDTQYF.

The chain joins TRBV11-2 to TRBJ1-2; no definite D call. The V and J ends lost 3 bases and 6 bases respectively, with 8 bases between them. The CDR3 consists of 12 residues. Germline V CDR1 and CDR2: SGHAT, FQNNGV. The CDR3, as DNA: TGTGCCAGCAGCTTCGCGCGAAATGGCTACACCTTC. This translates into CASSFARNGYTF.

This clone was counted only a few times. The chain links TRBV5-1 to TRBJ2-7; no reliable D call. There are 13 residues in the CDR3. Germline lookup yields CDR1 SGHRS and CDR2 YFSETQ. The V end was cut by 1 base, the J end by 7 bases, with 12 bases between. The CDR3 sequence is CASSLYTEGEQYF. DNA for the CDR3: TGCGCCAGCAGCTTGTACACGGAAGGGGAGCAGTACTTC.

The V and J genes are TRBV25-1 and TRBJ1-5; D unclear. Germline V gene lookup returns CDR1 MGHDK and CDR2 SYGVNS. Trimming removed 5 bases at V and 0 bases at J, with 8 bases between. The CDR3 is made up of 14 amino acids. The CDR3 is CASSSSNSNQPQHF. The CDR3 DNA sequence: TGTGCCAGCAGTTCCAGCAATAGCAATCAGCCCCAGCATTTT. Looking up the rest from reference TRBV25-1 and TRBJ1-5 gives the full variable domain: EADIYQTPRYLVIGTGKKITLECSQTMGHDKMYWYQQDPGMELHLIHYSYGVNSTEKGDLSSESTVSRIRTEHFPLTLESARPSHTSQYLCASSSSNSNQPQHFGDGTRLSIL.

The chain has TRBV5-1 and TRBJ2-3, with D perhaps matching TRBD1 (6 bases). V was shortened by 4 bases and J by 6 bases, with 18 bases between the two germline ends. CDR1 is SGHRS and CDR2 is YFSETQ in the germline V gene. CDR3 length: 15 amino acids. CDR3 residues: CASSIDRNKADTQYF. CDR3 DNA sequence: TGCGCCAGCAGCATAGACAGGAATAAGGCGGATACGCAGTATTTT.

The chain combines TRBV4-3 with TRBJ2-7, with D perhaps being TRBD1 or TRBD2 (5 bases each). CDR1 and CDR2 from the germline V gene are LGHNA and YSLEER. Trimming stripped 4 bases from V and 2 bases from J, with 9 bases between. This CDR3 comprises 13 residues. The CDR3 spells CASSRGRAYEQYF. As DNA, the CDR3 is TGCGCCAGCAGCCGGGGACGGGCCTACGAGCAGTACTTC.

This clone has more than one count but fewer than ten. CDR3 coding DNA: TGCAGCGTTGATAAGGGGTGGGTCACAGATACGCAGTATTTT. The encoded protein is CSVDKGWVTDTQYF. This chain uses TRBV29-1 with TRBJ2-3; tentatively, D is TRBD1 (5 bases). Germline V CDR1 and CDR2: SQVTM, ANQGSEA. The CDR3 has 14 amino acids. Trimming took off 3 bases at V and 2 bases at J, with 12 bases between the two ends.

This clone was recorded a few times. This rearrangement joins TRBV5-6 to TRBJ1-4, with TRBD1 as a possible D gene (5 bases). CDR3 length: 13 amino acids. Trimming removed 5 bases at V and 5 bases at J, with 10 bases between. Germline assignment: CDR1 SGHDT and CDR2 YYEEEE. The CDR3: CASSRDGNEKLFF. Written as DNA, the CDR3 is TGTGCCAGCAGTCGGGACGGGAATGAAAAACTGTTTTTT.

A few counts support this clone. The V and J genes are TRBV5-1 and TRBJ2-7; TRBD1 or TRBD2 may be the D gene (5 bases each). Germline V gene data show CDR1 as SGHRS and CDR2 as YFSETQ. V lost 0 bases and J 0 bases, leaving 7 bases between the germline ends. The CDR3 has 14 residues. CDR3 DNA: TGCGCCAGCAGCTTGGACGGGACCTCCTACGAGCAGTACTTC. Its protein product is CASSLDGTSYEQYF.

In DNA form, the CDR3 reads TGTGCCAGCACTCGGACAGGGGACGGCGAGCAGTACTTC. Protein sequence: CASTRTGDGEQYF. V and J are TRBV5-6 and TRBJ2-7; 9 bases match TRBD1. The germline V gene has CDR1 SGHDT and CDR2 YYEEEE. The CDR3 has 13 amino acids. The V segment lost 6 bases and the J segment 6 bases; nucleotides outside the gene matches: 7.

The chain is built from TRBV7-9 and TRBJ2-6; D remains ambiguous. The V end was cut by 5 bases, the J end by 2 bases, with 16 bases between. Germline CDR1 and CDR2: SEHNR and FQNEAQ (reference sequence). This CDR3 is built from 17 residues. The CDR3, as DNA: TGTGCCAGCAGCGCCGGGCTGACTCAAACTGGGGCCAACGTCCTGACTTTC. It codes for CASSAGLTQTGANVLTF.

This chain connects TRBV6-6 to TRBJ1-1; D is ambiguous. The V end lost 3 bases, the J end lost 4 bases, and 15 bases lay between the germline ends. Germline CDR1 reads MNHNY; CDR2 reads SVGAGI (reference sequence). This CDR3 is 15 amino acids long. The chain's CDR3 is CASSYFDAQVTEAFF. The CDR3 DNA follows: TGTGCCAGCAGTTATTTCGACGCGCAGGTCACTGAAGCTTTCTTT.

The V and J genes are TRBV7-6 and TRBJ2-5; D is ambiguous. The CDR3 length is 11 residues. Trimming cost V 3 bases and J 5 bases, with 4 bases left between them. Per germline, CDR1 SGHVS and CDR2 FNYEAQ. The CDR3 DNA reads TGTGCCAGCAGCTTTCGCGAGACCCAGTACTTC. Translating gives CASSFRETQYF.

This rearrangement joins TRBV30 to TRBJ2-3; D gene ambiguous. Germline values: CDR1 GTSNPN, CDR2 SVGIG (reference sequence). The CDR3 totals 11 residues. Trimming cost V 3 bases and J 5 bases, with 6 bases left between them. The CDR3 spells CAWSLLDTQYF. CDR3 coding DNA: TGTGCCTGGAGCCTATTAGATACGCAGTATTTT.

The chain couples TRBV2 to TRBJ2-5; 8 positions agree with TRBD1. The CDR3 has 13 amino acids. CDR1 is SNHLY, CDR2 FYNNEI, per germline. Unmatched junction bases numbered 4, after V lost 7 bases and J lost 3 bases. This CDR3 reads CASIGQGKETQYF. The CDR3 nucleotides read TGTGCCAGCATAGGACAGGGTAAAGAGACCCAGTACTTC.

Comments on this clone: Other DNA sequences from this sample encode an identical CDR3 as well. The V gene is TRBV29-1, the J gene TRBJ2-7, with TRBD1 as a possible D gene (5 bases). Germline V lookup: CDR1 SQVTM, CDR2 ANQGSEA. CDR3 length: 12 residues. The V end lost 4 bases, the J end lost 3 bases, and 10 bases lay between the germline ends. The CDR3: CSVGQGSYEQYF. For the CDR3, the DNA is TGCAGCGTTGGGCAGGGAAGCTACGAGCAGTACTTC.

The table lists this clone with a few counts. V is TRBV4-3 and J is TRBJ1-4; unclear D gene. Between the trimmed V and J ends, which lost 0 bases and 8 bases, there was a span of 16 bases. Germline V gene sequence: CDR1 LGHNA, CDR2 YSLEER. The CDR3 runs 16 residues. This CDR3 reads CASSQDQFAKDEKLFF. The DNA for the CDR3 is TGCGCCAGCAGCCAAGATCAGTTCGCCAAAGACGAAAAACTGTTTTTT.

V is TRBV2 and J is TRBJ1-5; 11 bases map to TRBD1. Trimming removed 8 bases from V and 4 bases from J; junction bases left unmatched: 13. Germline V lookup: CDR1 SNHLY, CDR2 FYNNEI. The CDR3 spans 17 residues. The CDR3 DNA is TGTGCCAGCCGTCCCGGGACAGGGGGATGGCTAAATCAGCCCCAGCATTTT. This translates into CASRPGTGGWLNQPQHF.

As for this clone: Other DNA sequences from this sample encode an identical CDR3 as well. V and J are TRBV30 and TRBJ1-1; 8 nucleotides match TRBD1. The CDR3 extends over 13 amino acids. Germline CDR1 reads GTSNPN; CDR2 reads SVGIG (reference sequence). The V segment lost 5 bases and the J segment 5 bases; nucleotides outside the gene matches: 7. The CDR3 region has the DNA TGTGCCTGGTCACGGCAGGGGGCTACTGAAGCTTTCTTT. Translation: CAWSRQGATEAFF.

This clone has a handful of counts. This rearrangement joins TRBV29-1 to TRBJ2-3; D remains ambiguous. CDR3 length: 12 residues. The germline CDR1 and CDR2 sequences are SQVTM and ANQGSEA. The ends were cut back, 5 bases at V and 1 base at J, with 7 bases in the middle. The CDR3, as DNA: TGCAGCGTTTCGGACGGCACAGATACGCAGTATTTT. Translating gives CSVSDGTDTQYF.

This chain links TRBV4-3 with TRBJ1-6; the D is unclear. The CDR3 consists of 14 residues. V was cut by 1 base and J by 10 bases, with 11 bases left in between. Germline CDR1 LGHNA, CDR2 YSLEER. DNA of the CDR3: TGCGCCAGCAGCCAAGTTGGCGGAGAATCACCCCTCCACTTT. It encodes CASSQVGGESPLHF.

DNA for the CDR3: TGTGCCAGCTCACGACAGACAGGGTGGAACACTGAAGCTTTCTTT. The encoded protein is CASSRQTGWNTEAFF. The chain links TRBV18 to TRBJ1-1; the match to TRBD1 covers 7 bases. V gave up 4 bases and J gave up 1 base; unmatched junction bases: 6. Germline V gene sequence: CDR1 KGHSH, CDR2 LQKENI. The CDR3 covers 15 residues.

This clone was counted a few times. This CDR3 is also generated by other DNA sequences in the sample. The V and J genes are TRBV2 and TRBJ2-6; no clear D. The CDR3 length is 12 residues. Trimming stripped 8 bases from V and 2 bases from J, with 4 bases between. Germline assignment: CDR1 SNHLY and CDR2 FYNNEI. The CDR3 DNA reads TGTGCCAGCTCAGCTGGGGCCAACGTCCTGACTTTC. This translates into CASSAGANVLTF.